The subject of this entry is one T cell receptor (beta chain). The data derive from a study of blood T cell repertoires in COVID-19. Background on the study: In each case, the material was cDNA or gDNA derived from T cells, B-cell-depleted T cells, or PBMCs.

Some clones are missing from TCRdb's copy, which holds only in-frame ones; the method was immunoSEQ multiplex PCR. The table records approximately 89,000 clones, around nine tenths of them present only once. Sequencing was done on a sample of peripheral blood. This sequence originates from a man between 65 and 85 years old with acute or convalescent COVID-19.

Written as DNA, the CDR3 is TGTGCCAGAAGTCAGCTAGCGGGGGGGCCGGGTACCGGGGAGCTGTTTTTT. This translates into CARSQLAGGPGTGELFF. The chain uses TRBV5-3 and TRBJ2-2; 12 bases map to TRBD2. TRBV5-3 is marked as an open reading frame, function uncertain. V trimming: 5 bases; J trimming: 5 bases; junction bases outside the gene matches: 10. The CDR3 is made up of 17 amino acids.